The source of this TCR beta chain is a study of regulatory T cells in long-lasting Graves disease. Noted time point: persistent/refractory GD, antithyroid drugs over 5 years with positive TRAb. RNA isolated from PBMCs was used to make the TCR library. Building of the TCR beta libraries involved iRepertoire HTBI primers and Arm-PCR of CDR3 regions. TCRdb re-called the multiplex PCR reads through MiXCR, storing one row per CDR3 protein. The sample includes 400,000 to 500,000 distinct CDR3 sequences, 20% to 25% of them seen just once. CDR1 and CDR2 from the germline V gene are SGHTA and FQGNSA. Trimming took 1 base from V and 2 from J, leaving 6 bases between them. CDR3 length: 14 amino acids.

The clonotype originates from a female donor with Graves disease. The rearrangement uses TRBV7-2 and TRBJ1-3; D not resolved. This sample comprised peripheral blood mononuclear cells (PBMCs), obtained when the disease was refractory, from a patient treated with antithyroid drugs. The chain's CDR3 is CASSLVEAGNTIYF. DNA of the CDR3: TGTGCCAGCAGCTTAGTTGAAGCTGGAAACACCATATATTTT.